This T cell receptor beta chain was identified during a study of blood T cells in healthy people across ages. A second about 6 to 12 cycle PCR used barcoded and J-beta primers. Each of the cDNA molecules was tagged by a template-switch adaptor with 12 random nucleotides. TCRdb used MiXCR to reprocess the 5' RACE reads, holding one entry per CDR3 protein. Found here are approximately 1.5 million distinct CDR3 sequences, approximately 32% of them singletons; the top ten hold over 9%. It was around 10 milliliters of peripheral blood that were drawn from each donor. The sequence derives from a woman in her twenties or thirties in good health. The sequenced sample consisted of blood.

CDR3 DNA sequence: TGTGCCAGCAGCTTAGGGCCAGCCCCTACCTACGAGCAGTACTTC. Its protein is CASSLGPAPTYEQYF. The gene calls are TRBV7-8 and TRBJ2-7, with D unclear. The CDR3 spans 15 residues. With 1 base removed from V and 2 bases from J, the gap between germline ends came to 12 bases. Germline assignment: CDR1 SGHVS and CDR2 FQNEAQ.